Below are 29 T cell receptor beta chains sequenced from a single sample in a study of blood T cell repertoires in COVID-19. Only in-frame clones appear in the TCRdb table, and some are missing; sequencing was by immunoSEQ multiplex PCR. The table shows more than 95,000 clones, with around four fifths occurring only once. Sequencing was performed on peripheral blood. The receptors were gathered from a man aged 55 to 70 with acute or convalescent COVID-19.

This clone was seen a handful of times. The rearrangement uses TRBV11-3 and TRBJ1-3, with a weak D call TRBD1 (6 bases). Germline V gene lookup returns CDR1 SGHNT and CDR2 YENEEA. The CDR3 is made up of 14 amino acids. Trimming shortened V by 8 bases and J by 0 bases, and 11 bases separated the two germline ends. This chain's CDR3 is CASPKTGSGNTIYF. The CDR3 DNA reads TGTGCCAGCCCCAAGACAGGCTCTGGAAACACCATATATTTT.

The chain employs TRBV4-2 and TRBJ1-1; D unresolved. CDR1 and CDR2 from the germline V gene are LGHNA and YNFKEQ. Trimming took 1 base from V and 0 from J, leaving 6 bases between them. The CDR3 has 14 residues. This CDR3 is CASSQGTVNTEAFF. In DNA form, the CDR3 reads TGTGCCAGCAGCCAAGGCACAGTGAACACTGAAGCTTTCTTT.

The chain links TRBV3-1 (or the pseudogene TRBV3-2) to TRBJ1-2, with 7 bases identical to TRBD1. J was trimmed by 4 bases and V by 4 bases; bases with no gene match: 6. Germline lookup yields CDR1 LGHDT and CDR2 YNNKEL (reference sequence). The CDR3 covers 14 residues. CDR3 DNA: TGTGCCAGCAGCCTCCCAGGGACAGTCTATGGCTACACCTTC. This translates into CASSLPGTVYGYTF.

In DNA, the CDR3 is TGTGCCAGCAGCTTGACAGTTGGACCCAGGAGCTCTGGAAACACCATATATTTT. It codes for CASSLTVGPRSSGNTIYF. J is TRBJ1-3 and V is TRBV7-6, with a tentative D call TRBD1 (5 bases). The CDR3 loop spans 18 amino acids. Trimming took 3 bases from V and 0 from J, leaving 18 bases between them. Germline V lookup: CDR1 SGHVS, CDR2 FNYEAQ.

The chain joins TRBV15 to TRBJ2-7; D might be TRBD2 (6 bases). The CDR3 runs to 15 residues. Trimming left V 1 base short and J 0 bases short, with 10 bases between. Germline V lookup: CDR1 LNHNV, CDR2 YYDKDF (reference sequence). DNA of the CDR3: TGTGCCACCAGCAGAGGCGGGACGAGCTCCTACGAGCAGTACTTC. This encodes CATSRGGTSSYEQYF. The variable domain in full, with the rest retrieved from reference TRBV15 and TRBJ2-7, is DAMVIQNPRYQVTQFGKPVTLSCSQTLNHNVMYWYQQKSSQAPKLLFHYYDKDFNNEADTPDNFQSRRPNTSFCFLDIRSPGLGDTAMYLCATSRGGTSSYEQYFGPGTRLTVT.

This rearrangement joins TRBV2 to TRBJ1-1, with 9 bases identical to TRBD1. Germline CDR1 SNHLY, CDR2 FYNNEI. With 4 bases clipped from V and 7 bases from J, the junction kept 7 bases outside the gene matches. This CDR3 has 14 amino acids. The CDR3, as DNA: TGTGCCAGCAGTGTCGGGACAGGGATAATTGAAGCTTTCTTT. Encoded protein: CASSVGTGIIEAFF.

CDR3 sequence: CASSLWQGFTGELFF. The CDR3 DNA reads as TGTGCCAGCAGCTTATGGCAGGGGTTTACCGGGGAGCTGTTTTTT. V and J are TRBV7-3 and TRBJ2-2; D perhaps matches TRBD1 (6 bases). V was clipped by 2 bases and J by 5 bases, with 12 bases between them. Per germline, CDR1 SGHTA and CDR2 FQGTGA. The length of the CDR3 is 15 residues. The variable domain in full, completed from reference TRBV7-3 and TRBJ2-2, reads GAGVSQTPSNKVTEKGKYVELRCDPISGHTALYWYRQSLGQGPEFLIYFQGTGAADDSGLPNDRFFAVRPEGSVSTLKIQRTERGDSAVYLCASSLWQGFTGELFFGEGSRLTVL.

The chain uses TRBV19 and TRBJ1-5; D is possibly TRBD1 (5 bases). V was shortened by 2 bases and J by 4 bases, with 18 bases between the two germline ends. This CDR3 has 17 amino acids. Germline CDR1 reads LNHDA; CDR2 reads SQIVND (reference sequence). CDR3 coding DNA: TGTGCCAGTAGTATACGGTCGTCGGGGGACCTTAATCAGCCCCAGCATTTT. Translation: CASSIRSSGDLNQPQHF.

The CDR3 DNA is TGTGCCAGCACCCCACAGGGGAACAATCAGCCCCAGCATTTT. Protein sequence: CASTPQGNNQPQHF. The rearrangement links TRBV6-6 to TRBJ1-5; the match to TRBD1 covers 7 bases. Looked up from germline, CDR1 is MNHNY and CDR2 is SVGAGI (reference sequence). V shed 7 bases, J shed 3 bases, and the junction held 6 bases outside the gene matches. This CDR3 contains 14 residues.

The chain uses TRBV11-3 and TRBJ1-1; a possible D gene is TRBD1 (5 bases). Trimming pared 0 bases from V and 9 bases from J, leaving 14 bases between. Germline loops: CDR1 SGHNT, CDR2 YENEEA. CDR3 length equals 14 residues. The CDR3 DNA sequence: TGTGCCAGCAGCTTAGAGGGGGGAAGGTTGAAAGCTTTCTTT. Amino acids: CASSLEGGRLKAFF.

This clone showed up many times. The chain employs TRBV27 and TRBJ2-1; tentative D call: TRBD1 (5 bases). Trimming took 10 bases from V and 0 from J, leaving 13 bases between them. Germline values: CDR1 MNHEY, CDR2 SMNVEV (reference sequence). CDR3 length equals 14 residues. This CDR3 is CATKWQGSYNEQFF. The CDR3 DNA reads TGTGCCACTAAATGGCAGGGCTCCTACAATGAGCAGTTCTTC.

V and J are TRBV10-1 and TRBJ1-2; a weak D match, TRBD1 (5 bases). There are 13 residues in the CDR3. V lost 9 bases and J 8 bases, leaving 19 bases between the germline ends. Per the germline V gene, CDR1 is WNHNN and CDR2 is SYGVQD (reference sequence). CDR3: CARQRDSLVGYTF. In DNA, the CDR3 is TGCGCCAGGCAAAGGGACTCTCTCGTCGGCTACACCTTC.

This chain links TRBV10-3 with TRBJ1-6; 7 nucleotides agree with TRBD1. The CDR3 has 15 residues. J gave up 5 bases and V 6 bases, and 7 bases lay outside the gene matches. The V gene's germline CDR1 is ENHRY and CDR2 SYGVKD. The CDR3: CAISALGTDNSPLHF. In DNA form, the CDR3 reads TGTGCCATCAGCGCTCTTGGGACAGATAATTCACCCCTCCACTTT.

This clone occurred once. The rearrangement uses TRBV30 and TRBJ2-5, with D perhaps matching TRBD1 (5 bases). V lost 1 base to trimming and J lost 1 base, with 10 bases between them. The CDR3 is made up of 14 amino acids. Germline V gives CDR1 GTSNPN, CDR2 SVGIG (reference sequence). CDR3 loop: CAWSGRAFQETQYF. CDR3 sequence (DNA): TGTGCCTGGAGTGGCAGGGCTTTCCAAGAGACCCAGTACTTC.

The rearrangement links TRBV28 to TRBJ1-4, with 7 bases fitting TRBD1. Looked up from germline, CDR1 is MDHEN and CDR2 is SYDVKM. Trimming took 6 bases from V and 10 from J; bases not matched to a gene: 32. This CDR3 is built from 21 residues. The CDR3 sequence: CASSIFTSGGESLPRLGKLFF. CDR3 sequence (DNA): TGTGCCAGCAGCATTTTCACTTCAGGGGGAGAATCGCTTCCACGGCTTGGAAAACTGTTTTTT.

As DNA, the CDR3 is TGCGCCAGCAGTGAGTCCTGGAGCGGCTACACCTTC. It codes for CASSESWSGYTF. This chain links TRBV10-1 with TRBJ1-2; D uncertain. This CDR3 region has 12 residues. Germline V gene lookup returns CDR1 WNHNN and CDR2 SYGVQD (reference sequence). V shed 0 bases and J shed 8 bases, with 7 bases lying between them.

This chain uses TRBV10-3 with TRBJ2-3, with 13 bases matching TRBD2. V was pared by 11 bases and J by 7 bases, with 12 bases of the junction left unmatched. The CDR3 is 15 amino acids. Germline V gene data show CDR1 as ENHRY and CDR2 as SYGVKD. CDR3 protein: CAGAKGLAGVYTQYF. The CDR3 coding sequence is TGTGCCGGGGCGAAAGGACTAGCGGGAGTTTATACGCAGTATTTT.

This clone has only one observation. The DNA for the CDR3 is TGTGCCAGCAGCCCCCACCGTGCGGCAGCTACCGGGGAGCTGTTTTTT. The encoded protein is CASSPHRAAATGELFF. This rearrangement joins TRBV7-9 to TRBJ2-2; D ambiguous. CDR1 and CDR2 from the germline V gene are SEHNR and FQNEAQ (reference sequence). This CDR3 has 16 amino acids. Trimming removed 5 bases from V and 5 bases from J, with 18 bases in between.

The rearrangement uses TRBV5-4 and TRBJ1-2, with TRBD1 matching over 7 bases. Germline CDR1 is SGHNT and CDR2 is YYREEE (reference sequence). Trimming took 3 bases from V and 5 from J; bases not matched to a gene: 10. The CDR3 sequence is 15 residues long. The chain's CDR3 is CASSSETGLGYGYTF. DNA for the CDR3: TGTGCCAGCAGCTCGGAGACAGGGTTGGGATATGGCTACACCTTC.

This rearrangement joins TRBV3-1 (or the pseudogene TRBV3-2) to TRBJ1-6, with D unresolved. CDR3 length equals 15 residues. Germline V CDR1 and CDR2: LGHDT, YNNKEL (reference sequence). The germline V and J ends were trimmed by 4 bases and 7 bases, with 14 bases remaining between them. The CDR3 DNA reads as TGTGCCAGCAGCCCATTACGTCAGTCAAATTCACCCCTCCACTTT. Its protein product is CASSPLRQSNSPLHF.

The chain is built from TRBV7-8 and TRBJ2-7, with TRBD2 identical over 7 bases. Losses at the gene ends were 2 bases for V and 4 bases for J; bases not matched to a gene: 8. Germline CDR1 SGHVS, CDR2 FQNEAQ. This CDR3 spans 15 amino acids. In nucleotides, the CDR3 is TGTGCCAGCAGCTTATGGGGGGGTTTCAGGTACGAGCAGTACTTC. Its translation: CASSLWGGFRYEQYF. Drawing the rest from reference TRBV7-8 and TRBJ2-7, the complete variable domain is GAGVSQSPRYKVAKRGQDVALRCDPISGHVSLFWYQQALGQGPEFLTYFQNEAQLDKSGLPSDRFFAERPEGSVSTLKIQRTQQEDSAVYLCASSLWGGFRYEQYFGPGTRLTVT.

In regard to this clone: Germline is not matched at one junction end, which may reflect a read error. The J gene is TRBJ1-2, the V gene TRBV19; 7 bases are shared with TRBD1. The CDR3 extends over 13 amino acids. Germline V gene data show CDR1 as LNHDA and CDR2 as SQIVND (reference sequence). The DNA for the CDR3 is TGTGCCACTAGTGGACAGGCGCTCTATGGCTACACCTTC. This encodes CATSGQALYGYTF.

V usage is TRBV5-1 and J usage is TRBJ1-6; TRBD1 aligns across 7 bases. CDR1 SGHRS and CDR2 YFSETQ come from the germline V gene. J gave up 3 bases and V 3 bases, and 3 bases lay outside the gene matches. This CDR3 spans 15 amino acids. The CDR3 protein is CASSSDRRYNSPLHF. The CDR3 coding sequence is TGCGCCAGCAGCTCGGACAGGCGCTATAATTCACCCCTCCACTTT.

The J gene is TRBJ2-1, the V gene TRBV7-3; D is unresolved. Germline values: CDR1 SGHTA, CDR2 FQGTGA. V was trimmed by 5 bases and J by 5 bases, leaving 13 bases between them. This CDR3 is built from 14 residues. The CDR3 is CASSLLAQHNEQFF. DNA for the CDR3: TGTGCCAGCAGCCTTCTCGCACAGCACAATGAGCAGTTCTTC.

The chain uses TRBV5-1 and TRBJ2-1; 7 bases line up with TRBD2. This CDR3 has 15 residues. The V segment lost 2 bases and the J segment 6 bases; nucleotides outside the gene matches: 8. The germline gives CDR1 SGHRS, CDR2 YFSETQ. The CDR3 loop is CASSFSGRGPNEQFF. The CDR3, as DNA: TGCGCCAGCAGCTTTAGCGGGCGCGGGCCCAATGAGCAGTTCTTC.

The V gene is TRBV29-1, the J gene TRBJ2-3; TRBD2 agrees at 9 bases. CDR1 is SQVTM and CDR2 is ANQGSEA in the germline V gene. This CDR3 is 12 amino acids long. V trimming: 1 base; J trimming: 13 bases; junction bases outside the gene matches: 6. CDR3 protein: CSVEASGITEYF. The CDR3 coding sequence is TGCAGCGTTGAAGCTAGCGGGATCACAGAGTATTTT.

This rearrangement joins TRBV28 to TRBJ2-7, with a possible D match to TRBD2 (6 bases). There are 17 residues in the CDR3. Germline V gives CDR1 MDHEN, CDR2 SYDVKM. V was trimmed by 3 bases and J by 5 bases, leaving 23 bases between them. The DNA of the CDR3 is TGTGCCAGCAGTTTTGCGGGATCTGGTGGGCTACTGGACGAGCAGTACTTC. Protein sequence: CASSFAGSGGLLDEQYF.

This clone was detected only once. The chain recombines TRBV28 with TRBJ2-7; 11 nucleotides match TRBD1. Germline CDR1 and CDR2: MDHEN and SYDVKM. V lost 5 bases to trimming and J lost 1 base; unmatched junction nucleotides: 4. The length of the CDR3 is 15 residues. CDR3 protein: CASSPGTGGSYEQYF. The CDR3, as DNA: TGTGCCAGCAGTCCCGGGACAGGGGGGTCCTACGAGCAGTACTTC.

This clone was counted a few times. The chain carries TRBV15 and TRBJ2-2; a weak D match, TRBD2 (6 bases). Trimming took 9 bases from V and 1 from J, leaving 15 bases between them. In germline, CDR1 is LNHNV, CDR2 YYDKDF (reference sequence). The CDR3 sequence is 15 residues long. The CDR3, as DNA: TGTGCCACGCGTTTCGGGAGCGGGAACACCGGGGAGCTGTTTTTT. This codes for CATRFGSGNTGELFF.